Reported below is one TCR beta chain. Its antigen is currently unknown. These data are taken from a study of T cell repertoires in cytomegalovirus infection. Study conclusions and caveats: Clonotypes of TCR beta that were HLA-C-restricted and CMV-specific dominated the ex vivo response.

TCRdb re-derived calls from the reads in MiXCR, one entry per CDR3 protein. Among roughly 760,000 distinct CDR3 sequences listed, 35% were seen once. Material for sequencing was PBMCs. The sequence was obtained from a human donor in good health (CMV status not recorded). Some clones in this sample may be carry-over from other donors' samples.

For the CDR3, the DNA is TGTGCCAGCAGTTTGGACGCACTAGCTAGTTACGAGCAGTACTTC. As protein: CASSLDALASYEQYF. The chain joins TRBV28 to TRBJ2-7, with a possible D match to TRBD2 (6 bases). The germline V and J ends were trimmed by 3 bases and 4 bases, with 16 bases remaining between them. The germline CDR1 and CDR2 sequences are MDHEN and SYDVKM. The CDR3 totals 15 residues.